This T cell receptor beta chain was captured by sequencing in a study of cytomegalovirus exposure and HLA in healthy donors. The V gene end was trimmed by 7 bases and the J gene end by 3 bases; junction bases not matched to a gene: 4. In germline, CDR1 is MNHEY, CDR2 SVGAGI. This CDR3 is built from 14 residues. Use of 60 Vbeta and 13 Jbeta primers characterized the PCR. The data were produced by immunoSEQ multiplex PCR, yet TCRdb's version contains in-frame clones alone and is incomplete. The data show around 130,000 clones, roughly 84% seen once. The chain has TRBV6-5 and TRBJ2-1; 9 bases are shared with TRBD1. The receptor was derived from a man between 50 and 59 years old in good health and CMV-seronegative. The sample was PBMCs. CDR3 DNA: TGTGCCAGCACCACAGGGGGCTTCTACAATGAGCAGTTCTTC. Translating it yields CASTTGGFYNEQFF.